This passage covers 14 T cell receptor beta chains from one sample sequenced in a study of early T cells in non-severe SARS-CoV-2 infection. From the 5' RACE reads, TCRdb called clonotypes with MiXCR, one entry per CDR3 protein. The sample has about 90,000 distinct CDR3 sequences; about an eighth are singletons. Source: whole blood, taken at baseline. The receptors stem from an adult who was a healthcare worker with PCR-confirmed SARS-CoV-2 infection or an uninfected control (not recorded which).

V usage is TRBV30 and J usage is TRBJ2-7; 7 bases map to TRBD1. Looked up from germline, CDR1 is GTSNPN and CDR2 is SVGIG (reference sequence). The trim removed 5 bases at V and 0 bases at J, leaving 4 bases unmatched. The CDR3 sequence is 13 residues long. CDR3 sequence reads: CAWSNRGSYEQYF. For the CDR3, the DNA is TGTGCCTGGTCCAACAGGGGCTCCTACGAGCAGTACTTC. The full variable domain, in which reference TRBV30 and TRBJ2-7 provide the parts outside the CDR3, is SQTIHQWPATLVQPVGSPLSLECTVEGTSNPNLYWYRQAAGRGLQLLFYSVGIGQISSEVPQNLSASRPQDRQFILSSKKLLLSDSGFYLCAWSNRGSYEQYFGPGTRLTVT.

This chain joins TRBV4-2 and TRBJ1-4; a weak D match, TRBD1 (6 bases). V lost 4 bases and J lost 3, with 15 bases in between. This CDR3 has 16 amino acids. Germline V gene data show CDR1 as LGHNA and CDR2 as YNFKEQ. For the CDR3, the DNA is TGTGCCAGCAGCCCCCCGCAAGGGGGTGCTAATGAAAAACTGTTTTTT. It specifies CASSPPQGGANEKLFF.

This clonotype has ten or more counts. One end of the junction varies from germline; a read error may be responsible. This chain uses TRBV12-3 or TRBV12-4 with TRBJ2-5, with TRBD2 matching 9 bases. This CDR3 has 14 residues. The CDR3 here is CASSVAGVEETQYF. CDR3 nucleotides: TGTGCCAGCAGTGTAGCGGGAGTGGAAGAGACCCAGTACTTC.

CDR3 nucleotide sequence: TGCGCCAGCAGCGACCTGGGGCAAGAGTACTTC. Protein: CASSDLGQEYF. This chain connects TRBV5-1 to TRBJ2-7; maybe TRBD1 (5 bases). Germline lookup yields CDR1 SGHRS and CDR2 YFSETQ. Trimming pared 4 bases from V and 11 bases from J, leaving 13 bases between. This CDR3 spans 11 amino acids.

This clonotype was observed a few times. The chain carries TRBV7-3 and TRBJ1-2; D perhaps matches TRBD1 (6 bases). V shed 4 bases and J shed 3 bases, with 15 bases lying between them. The length of the CDR3 is 15 residues. Germline V gives CDR1 SGHTA, CDR2 FQGTGA. The CDR3 DNA follows: TGTGCCAGCAGCTCCCGTGGGGGGGCGGACTATGGCTACACCTTC. Translated, it gives CASSSRGGADYGYTF.

The CDR3, as DNA: TGTGCCAGCAGTTACTCGAGCGGACGAGGAGACAGAGACACTGAAGCTTTCTTT. Translated, it gives CASSYSSGRGDRDTEAFF. The V gene is TRBV6-6, the J gene TRBJ1-1; weak D call: TRBD1 (5 bases). Per the germline V gene, CDR1 is MNHNY and CDR2 is SVGAGI (reference sequence). The CDR3 sequence is 18 residues long. The V and J ends lost 0 bases and 3 bases respectively, with 20 bases between them.

This clonotype was detected a few times. The J gene is TRBJ1-2, the V gene TRBV24-1; 8 bases fit TRBD1. Germline lookup yields CDR1 KGHDR and CDR2 SFDVKD. J lost 0 bases, V lost 2 bases, and 4 bases had no gene match. The length of the CDR3 is 16 residues. The CDR3 region has the DNA TGTGCCACCAGTGATTCCGGGACAGGAGCTAACTATGGCTACACCTTC. Translated, it gives CATSDSGTGANYGYTF.

The chain combines TRBV15 with TRBJ1-2, with D hard to call. This CDR3 has 13 residues. The germline V gene encodes CDR1 LNHNV and CDR2 YYDKDF (reference sequence). The germline V and J ends were trimmed by 0 bases and 6 bases, with 8 bases remaining between them. In nucleotides, the CDR3 is TGTGCCACCAGCAGAGAGAGGGCGGATGGCTACACCTTC. It translates to CATSRERADGYTF. Complete variable domain (other parts from reference TRBV15 and TRBJ1-2): DAMVIQNPRYQVTQFGKPVTLSCSQTLNHNVMYWYQQKSSQAPKLLFHYYDKDFNNEADTPDNFQSRRPNTSFCFLDIRSPGLGDTAMYLCATSRERADGYTFGSGTRLTVV.

The gene calls are TRBV10-1 and TRBJ2-3; D call uncertain. The V gene's germline CDR1 is WNHNN and CDR2 SYGVQD (reference sequence). The V gene lost 3 bases and the J gene lost 6 bases, with 4 bases spanning the gap. The CDR3 covers 11 residues. The CDR3 coding sequence is TGCGCCAGCAGTGATTTGGATACGCAGTATTTT. Protein product: CASSDLDTQYF.

This clonotype was detected only a few times. The chain links TRBV19 to TRBJ2-1; 9 bases align to TRBD2. CDR3 length: 16 amino acids. The V gene's germline CDR1 is LNHDA and CDR2 SQIVND (reference sequence). Trimming removed 5 bases from V and 6 bases from J; junction bases left unmatched: 11. CDR3 loop: CASSSALAGPLNEQFF. In DNA, the CDR3 is TGTGCCAGTAGTTCGGCCCTAGCGGGGCCGCTCAATGAGCAGTTCTTC.

The rearrangement uses TRBV20-1 and TRBJ2-3; the match to TRBD2 covers 9 bases. CDR3 length: 14 amino acids. Trimming at V came to 7 bases and at J to 7 bases, leaving 12 bases not matched to a gene. CDR1 DFQATT and CDR2 SNEGSKA come from the germline V gene (reference sequence). The CDR3 nucleotides are TGCAGTGTCCCCGGGGTCCTAGCGGGGCATACGCAGTATTTT. Its protein product is CSVPGVLAGHTQYF.

This clonotype has ten or more counts. This sequence joins TRBV11-3 and TRBJ2-7, with D possibly TRBD2 on 5 matching bases. CDR3 length: 13 residues. Between the trimmed V and J ends, which lost 4 bases and 3 bases, there was a span of 10 bases. The germline gives CDR1 SGHNT, CDR2 YENEEA. CDR3 in amino acids: CASSSLGLYEQYF. The CDR3 DNA is TGTGCCAGCAGCTCCTTAGGACTCTACGAGCAGTACTTC.

The chain couples TRBV3-1 to TRBJ1-3; 7 nucleotides match TRBD1. This CDR3 contains 15 residues. The V gene's germline CDR1 is LGHDT and CDR2 YNNKEL (reference sequence). The J segment lost 0 bases and the V segment lost 6 bases, leaving 5 bases of the junction unmatched. Here the CDR3 DNA reads TGTGCCAGCAGGTCACAGGGGCTCTCTGGAAACACCATATATTTT. Amino acid sequence: CASRSQGLSGNTIYF.

The chain couples TRBV7-9 to TRBJ1-4, with 9 bases lining up with TRBD1. Germline assignment: CDR1 SEHNR and CDR2 FQNEAQ (reference sequence). With V trimmed by 2 bases and J by 1 base, 5 bases remained unmatched. This CDR3 comprises 17 residues. CDR3 sequence (DNA): TGTGCCAGCAGCTTACCGGGACAGGGTGTAACTAATGAAAAACTGTTTTTT. It encodes CASSLPGQGVTNEKLFF.